This note documents a single T cell receptor beta chain sequence. Antigen specificity is unknown. CDR1 SGHAT and CDR2 FQNNGV come from the germline V gene. The J segment lost 9 bases and the V segment lost 2 bases, leaving 13 bases of the junction unmatched. This CDR3 contains 17 residues. Assay: immunoSEQ multiplex PCR; the TCRdb copy retains only in-frame clones and omits some. The sample holds roughly 120,000 clones, 70% to 90% seen once. This entry belongs to a study of T cell responses to AZD1222 COVID-19 vaccine. General study results and limits: Spike-wide vaccine-associated CD4 TCRs dominated at 160-218 and 743-854. Baseline testing showed seropositivity in only five to seven AZD1222 recipients. Sampling that yielded the repertoires occurred only after the peak T cell response.

The chain uses TRBV11-2 and TRBJ1-6, with 7 bases identical to TRBD1. This TCR was recovered from an adult in good health. The input for sequencing was peripheral blood, taken on day 0 of AZD1222 vaccination. The CDR3, as DNA: TGTGCCAGCAGCTTACCGGGACAGCGTTTGGGGTTTTCACCCCTCCACTTT. It translates to CASSLPGQRLGFSPLHF.